This T cell receptor (beta chain) was sequenced in a study of blood T cell repertoires in COVID-19. This CDR3 region has 15 residues. Germline CDR1 and CDR2: SGHRS and YFSETQ. The V gene lost 3 bases and the J gene lost 1 base, with 13 bases spanning the gap. Here immunoSEQ multiplex PCR was the method, and the copy in TCRdb shows in-frame clones only, minus some. The sample has 200,000 to 250,000 clones, 65% to 85% seen once; the top ten hold around 1.3%. The chain is built from TRBV5-1 and TRBJ1-1, with D possibly matching TRBD1 (5 bases). The clonotype originates from a woman aged 25 to 39 with COVID-19, enrolled during active disease. Source material: peripheral blood. Here the CDR3 DNA reads TGCGCCAGCAGCTCGGTGGGAGGGGCGAACACTGAAGCTTTCTTT. Amino acid sequence: CASSSVGGANTEAFF.